This TCR beta chain appears in the sequencing data of a study of blood T cells in healthy people across ages. Study-wide results and limits: Conclusively comparing naive with antigen-experienced cells was impossible with unsorted PBMCs. There was a strong correlation between TCR beta diversity and naive T cell percentage.

With a J-beta primer mix and a sample-barcoded 5' primer, a second PCR ran about 6 to 11 cycles. TCRdb itself ran the 5' RACE reads through MiXCR, one entry per CDR3 protein. This sample has about 680,000 distinct CDR3 sequences; about half occur once, and the top ten carry roughly a third. Per the germline V gene, CDR1 is LGHDT and CDR2 is YNNKEL (reference sequence). The CDR3 runs 13 residues. The ends were cut back, 0 bases at V and 10 bases at J, with 7 bases in the middle. Each donor had approximately 10 milliliters of peripheral blood drawn. This clonotype showed up many times. The target antigen is unknown.

The genes are TRBV3-1 and TRBJ1-6, with unresolved D. The TCR was taken from a woman in her sixties in good health. Sequencing was done on a sample of blood. Written as DNA, the CDR3 is TGTGCCAGCAGCCAAGAGAAGATCTCACCCCTCCACTTT. Translation gives CASSQEKISPLHF. Using reference TRBV3-1 and TRBJ1-6 for the parts outside the CDR3, the full variable domain is DTAVSQTPKYLVTQMGNDKSIKCEQNLGHDTMYWYKQDSKKFLKIMFSYNNKELIINETVPNRFSPKSPDKAHLNLHINSLELGDSAVYFCASSQEKISPLHFGNGTRLTVT.